The 9 T cell receptor beta chains below all came from one sample that was sequenced in a study of blood T cells in healthy people across ages. Primers used in a second PCR of about 7 to 12 cycles were a sample-barcoded 5' primer and a J-beta primer mix. Each CDR3 protein gets one entry after TCRdb re-called the 5' RACE reads with MiXCR. The sample shows about 720,000 distinct CDR3 sequences, around a fifth of them seen only once. Sample: blood. These receptor sequences come from a man between 70 and 80 years old in good health.

This chain uses TRBV5-1 with TRBJ2-3, with a weak D call TRBD1 (6 bases). Trimming cost V 2 bases and J 3 bases, with 13 bases left between them. Germline lookup yields CDR1 SGHRS and CDR2 YFSETQ. CDR3 size: 15 residues. The CDR3 DNA sequence: TGCGCCAGCAGCTTTATTATGCAGGGGACAGATACGCAGTATTTT. Residues: CASSFIMQGTDTQYF. Variable domain in full (rest from reference TRBV5-1 and TRBJ2-3): KAGVTQTPRYLIKTRGQQVTLSCSPISGHRSVSWYQQTPGQGLQFLFEYFSETQRNKGNFPGRFSGRQFSNSRSEMNVSTLELGDSALYLCASSFIMQGTDTQYFGPGTRLTVL.

This clonotype showed up just a few times. V and J are TRBV5-1 and TRBJ2-3; 8 bases line up with TRBD2. Germline trimming cut 2 bases from V and 8 bases from J; bases unmatched to any gene: 10. This CDR3 contains 15 residues. Germline CDR1 is SGHRS and CDR2 is YFSETQ. The CDR3 bases are TGCGCCAGCAGCTTAATCGCGGGAGGATTAGCTACGCAGTATTTT. Translated: CASSLIAGGLATQYF. Supplemented by reference TRBV5-1 and TRBJ2-3, the full variable domain reads KAGVTQTPRYLIKTRGQQVTLSCSPISGHRSVSWYQQTPGQGLQFLFEYFSETQRNKGNFPGRFSGRQFSNSRSEMNVSTLELGDSALYLCASSLIAGGLATQYFGPGTRLTVL.

This clonotype was found a few times. The J gene is TRBJ2-2, the V gene TRBV7-3; 8 bases align to TRBD1. The V segment lost 4 bases and the J segment 7 bases; nucleotides outside the gene matches: 5. Germline-derived CDR1 and CDR2 are SGHTA and FQGTGA. This CDR3 has 14 amino acids. Written as DNA, the CDR3 is TGTGCCAGCAGCTCACAGGGGGGCTTCGGGGAGCTGTTTTTT. This gives the protein CASSSQGGFGELFF.

This clonotype was counted a few times. The CDR3 end shows no conserved phenylalanine or tryptophan, and so a read error is likely. This rearrangement joins TRBV20-1 to TRBJ1-2; no reliable D call. V was shortened by 0 bases and J by 0 bases, with 11 bases between the two germline ends. Germline CDR1 is DFQATT and CDR2 is SNEGSKA (reference sequence). The CDR3 contains 15 residues. The CDR3 nucleotides are TGCAGTGCTAGAGATCCAGCCTCCTCTAACTATGGCTACACCATC. It yields the protein CSARDPASSNYGYTI.

V is TRBV4-1 and J is TRBJ2-7, with D unclear. Per germline, CDR1 MGHRA and CDR2 YSYEKL. This CDR3 is 13 amino acids long. Trimming removed 0 bases at V and 6 bases at J, with 9 bases between. The CDR3 reads CASSQDLVSEQYF. Here the CDR3 DNA reads TGCGCCAGCAGCCAAGATTTAGTGAGCGAGCAGTACTTC.

This clonotype has only a few counts. The chain joins TRBV5-6 to TRBJ1-2; D possibly corresponds to TRBD1 (6 bases). CDR1 is SGHDT, CDR2 YYEEEE, per germline. Trimming stripped 4 bases from V and 4 bases from J, with 11 bases between. The CDR3 is 13 amino acids. CDR3 residues: CASSAQGSYGYTF. CDR3 bases: TGTGCCAGCAGCGCACAGGGTAGCTATGGCTACACCTTC.

The J gene is TRBJ1-1, the V gene TRBV29-1; 7 bases are a match to TRBD1. Germline trimming cut 7 bases from V and 7 bases from J; bases unmatched to any gene: 12. The CDR3 covers 13 residues. CDR1 and CDR2 (germline): SQVTM, ANQGSEA. The CDR3 spells CSADGQGGLEAFF. The CDR3 DNA is TGCAGCGCTGATGGGCAGGGGGGGCTTGAAGCTTTCTTT.

This clonotype was observed a single time. The rearrangement joins TRBV20-1 to TRBJ1-2; 8 bases are a match to TRBD1. This CDR3 has 19 amino acids. Unmatched junction bases numbered 15, after V lost 0 bases and J lost 0 bases. From germline, CDR1 is DFQATT and CDR2 SNEGSKA (reference sequence). This CDR3 reads CSARDLIWGQDLANYGYTF. CDR3 DNA: TGCAGTGCTAGAGATCTAATCTGGGGACAGGACCTAGCTAACTATGGCTACACCTTC.

V gene TRBV29-1 combines with J gene TRBJ1-1; 7 bases fit TRBD1. Germline V gives CDR1 SQVTM, CDR2 ANQGSEA. This CDR3 is 12 amino acids long. This chain's CDR3 is CRGDRSNTEAFF. CDR3 in DNA: TGCAGGGGGGACAGATCGAACACTGAAGCTTTCTTT.